Below, one T cell receptor (beta chain) is given with its context. The data stem from a study of identical twins. One entry per CDR3 protein, called by TCRdb with MiXCR from the 5' RACE reads. The profile covers about 530,000 distinct CDR3 sequences, with approximately 20% appearing a single time and around 0.47% taken by the ten largest. V dropped 4 bases and J dropped 5 bases, with 17 bases sitting between them. The CDR3 totals 15 residues. This same sample was also taken into another study, of yellow fever vaccine responses in identical twins.

The TCR was taken from a woman between 18 and 29 years old in good health. The chain links TRBV12-3 or TRBV12-4 to TRBJ2-5; D may correspond to TRBD1 or TRBD2 (5 bases each). Source material: CD4+ T cells sorted from blood. The CDR3 DNA is TGTGCCAGCAGTTACTACCGGGACCATGGGGAGACCCAGTACTTC. It yields the protein CASSYYRDHGETQYF.